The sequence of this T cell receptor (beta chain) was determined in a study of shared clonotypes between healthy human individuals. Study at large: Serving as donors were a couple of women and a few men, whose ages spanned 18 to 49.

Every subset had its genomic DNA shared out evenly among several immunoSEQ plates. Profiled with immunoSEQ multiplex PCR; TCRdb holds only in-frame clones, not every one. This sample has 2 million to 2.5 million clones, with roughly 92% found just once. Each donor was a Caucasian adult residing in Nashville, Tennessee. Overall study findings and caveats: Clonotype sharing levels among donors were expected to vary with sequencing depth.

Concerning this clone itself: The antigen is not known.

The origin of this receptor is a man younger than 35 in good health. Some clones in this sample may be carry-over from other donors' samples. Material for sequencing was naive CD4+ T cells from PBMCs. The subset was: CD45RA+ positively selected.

The CDR3 DNA follows: TGTGCCAGCTCACCACTGCGAATTATGAGGGAAGTATACAATGAGCAGTTCTTC. Residues: CASSPLRIMREVYNEQFF. V is TRBV18 and J is TRBJ2-1; possible D gene TRBD2, 5 bases. Germline values: CDR1 KGHSH, CDR2 LQKENI. Trimming pared 1 base from V and 4 bases from J, leaving 20 bases between. The length of the CDR3 is 18 residues.